This is a list of T cell receptor beta chains from one sample in a study of T cell changes during pregnancy in multiple sclerosis. Clones were read by immunoSEQ multiplex PCR, and TCRdb kept only the in-frame ones, dropping some. The table shows about 41,000 clones, with 90% to 95% occurring only once. The input for sequencing was CD8+ T cells from peripheral blood mononuclear cells, taken in the third trimester of pregnancy. The receptors were gathered from a female donor with multiple sclerosis, enrolled in a pregnancy study. Each CDR3 is given without its conserved first and last residue. The order of the fields is J gene, D gene, V gene, CDR3 protein. The D gene is left open where the match is weak.

TRBJ2-5,TRBD2,TRBV7-6,ASDGGGQETQY
TRBJ1-1,-,TRBV9,ASSVAGGPDFMNTEAF
TRBJ1-1,TRBD1,TRBV6-5,ASIQGGRNTEAF
TRBJ2-1,-,TRBV28,ASSFGFGIAIIPNEQF
TRBJ2-1,-,TRBV7-9,ASSLTAGASITGSEQF
TRBJ2-3,TRBD2,TRBV19,ASSERGADTQY
TRBJ2-7,TRBD2,TRBV4-3,ASSQALDAETSSLVHEQY
TRBJ2-7,-,TRBV16,ASSPSFEQY
TRBJ2-1,TRBD1,TRBV11-2,ASSLGFPGQSCNEQF
TRBJ2-2,-,TRBV28,ASSTALAILNTGELF
TRBJ2-1,-,TRBV30,AWSEVPRGEQF
TRBJ2-6,TRBD1,TRBV7-6,ASSLNQGALSGANVLT
TRBJ1-6,-,TRBV9,ASSEDGGWGGAPLH
TRBJ2-7,-,TRBV4-3,ASSQSAGARGEQY
TRBJ2-7,TRBD2,TRBV5-1,ASSSQTGTSAEQY
TRBJ1-2,-,TRBV15,ATSRDFQGFSYGYT
TRBJ2-1,TRBD2,TRBV15,ATSREAGTYNEQF
TRBJ2-3,-,TRBV5-6,ASSLANRNTDTQY
TRBJ2-7,TRBD2,TRBV5-8,ASSPAAGDSYEQY
TRBJ2-7,-,TRBV7-8,ASSGSAYEQY
TRBJ2-3,TRBD2,TRBV7-9,ASSAGGYSSTDTQY
TRBJ2-7,-,TRBV21-1,ASTFRSLYFYEQY
TRBJ2-1,-,TRBV5-6,AVGVGGNEQF
TRBJ2-1,-,TRBV7-6,ASSLAGSSYNEQF
TRBJ2-3,-,TRBV7-9,ASSLGMSGGPSITDTQY
TRBJ2-5,-,TRBV10-2,ASSRGVKETQY
TRBJ2-2,TRBD1,TRBV30,AWGQGTGELF
TRBJ2-7,-,TRBV19,ASSFGGEQY
TRBJ2-1,-,TRBV21-1,ASLAGVGNEQF
TRBJ1-1,-,TRBV28,ASSLVGGGNTEAF
TRBJ2-7,-,TRBV4-3,ASSQDYSSYEQY
TRBJ1-1,TRBD1,TRBV7-9,ASSLPGTGVTEAF
TRBJ1-4,-,TRBV28,ASSFGGENEKLF
TRBJ1-1,TRBD1,TRBV5-1,ASNLAGGVEAF
TRBJ2-1,TRBD2,TRBV6-6,ASVPQTGGYNEQF
TRBJ2-7,TRBD2,TRBV13,ASSLTSGTYEQY
TRBJ1-1,TRBD1,TRBV6-1,ASSESMGQGAEAF
TRBJ1-1,TRBD1,TRBV30,AWTGGNTEAF
TRBJ2-2,-,TRBV27,ASSLPASRDPGELF
TRBJ2-3,TRBD2,TRBV7-6,ASSRNPSGSIDTQY
TRBJ2-2,-,TRBV27,ASSPTNTGELF
TRBJ2-7,-,TRBV5-6,ASSYTAYEQY
TRBJ1-1,-,TRBV6-1,ASSGQEVTEAF
TRBJ2-7,TRBD2,TRBV4-1,ASSQVVSGIDEQY
TRBJ2-5,TRBD2,TRBV27,ASSPRLAGSETQY
TRBJ2-3,-,TRBV2,ASSEARDSYTDTQY
TRBJ2-5,-,TRBV4-2,ASSQDSLLGTQY
TRBJ2-5,-,TRBV4-3,ASSQVGSEEYQETQY
TRBJ2-7,-,TRBV9,ASSAQGGGTAAYEQY
TRBJ1-6,-,TRBV6-5,ASSYSWADANSPLH
TRBJ1-1,-,TRBV15,ATSRDNTAFEAF
TRBJ1-1,TRBD1,TRBV23-1,ASGTGATRSNTEAF
TRBJ1-3,-,TRBV19,ASSGPSSSPGQDGNTIY
TRBJ2-5,-,TRBV15,ATSRDEGDSQETQY